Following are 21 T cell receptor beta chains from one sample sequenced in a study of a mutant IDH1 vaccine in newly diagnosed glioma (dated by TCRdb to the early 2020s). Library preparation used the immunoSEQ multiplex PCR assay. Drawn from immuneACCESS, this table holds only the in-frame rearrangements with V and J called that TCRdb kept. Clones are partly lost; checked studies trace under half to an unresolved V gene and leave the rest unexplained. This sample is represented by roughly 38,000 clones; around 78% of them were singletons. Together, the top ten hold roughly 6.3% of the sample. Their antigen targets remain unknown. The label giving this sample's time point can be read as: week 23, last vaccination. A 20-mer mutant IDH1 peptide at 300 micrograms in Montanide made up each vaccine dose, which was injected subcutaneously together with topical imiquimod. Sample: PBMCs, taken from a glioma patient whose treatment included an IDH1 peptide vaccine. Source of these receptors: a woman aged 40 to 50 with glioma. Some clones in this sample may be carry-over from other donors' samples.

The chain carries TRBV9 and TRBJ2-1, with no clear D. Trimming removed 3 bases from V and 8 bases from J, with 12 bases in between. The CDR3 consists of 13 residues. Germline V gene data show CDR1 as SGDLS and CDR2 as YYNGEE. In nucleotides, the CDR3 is TGTGCCAGCAGCGGACCAATCGTACATGAGCAGTTCTTC. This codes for CASSGPIVHEQFF.

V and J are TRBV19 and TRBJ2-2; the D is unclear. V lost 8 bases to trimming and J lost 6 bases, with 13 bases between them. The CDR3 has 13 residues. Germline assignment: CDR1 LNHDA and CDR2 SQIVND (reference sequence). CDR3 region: CASLRSSAGELFF. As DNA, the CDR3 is TGTGCCAGTTTAAGATCCTCGGCCGGGGAGCTGTTTTTT.

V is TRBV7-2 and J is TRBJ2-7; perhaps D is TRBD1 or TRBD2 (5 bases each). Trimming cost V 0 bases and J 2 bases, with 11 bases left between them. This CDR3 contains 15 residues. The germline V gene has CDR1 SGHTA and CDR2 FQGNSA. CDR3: CASSLAGTRTYEQYF. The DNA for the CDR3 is TGTGCCAGCAGCTTAGCCGGGACGAGAACCTACGAGCAGTACTTC.

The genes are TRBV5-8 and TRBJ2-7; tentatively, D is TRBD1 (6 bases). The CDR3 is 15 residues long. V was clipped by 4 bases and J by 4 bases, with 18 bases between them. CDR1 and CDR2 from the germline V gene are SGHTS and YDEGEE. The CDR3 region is CASSRHRVLNYEQYF. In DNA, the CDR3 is TGTGCCAGCAGCCGACACAGGGTCTTGAATTACGAGCAGTACTTC.

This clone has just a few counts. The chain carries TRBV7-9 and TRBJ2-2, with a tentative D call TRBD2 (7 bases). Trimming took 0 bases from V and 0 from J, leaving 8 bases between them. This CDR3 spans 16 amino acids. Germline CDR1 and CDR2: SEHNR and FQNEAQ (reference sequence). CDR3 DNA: TGTGCCAGCAGCTTAGCGCGGGGGCCGAACACCGGGGAGCTGTTTTTT. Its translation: CASSLARGPNTGELFF.

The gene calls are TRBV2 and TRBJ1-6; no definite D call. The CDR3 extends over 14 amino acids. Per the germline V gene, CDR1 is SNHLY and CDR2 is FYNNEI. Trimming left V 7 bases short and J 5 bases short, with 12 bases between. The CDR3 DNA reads TGTGCCAGCATTCTAGACGGGGATAATTCACCCCTCCACTTT. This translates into CASILDGDNSPLHF.

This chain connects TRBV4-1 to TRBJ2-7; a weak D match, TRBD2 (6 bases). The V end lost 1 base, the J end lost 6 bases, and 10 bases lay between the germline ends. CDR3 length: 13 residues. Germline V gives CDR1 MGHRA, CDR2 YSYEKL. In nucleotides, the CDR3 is TGCGCCAGCAGCCAAGGACGCGGGGCCGAGCAGTACTTC. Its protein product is CASSQGRGAEQYF.

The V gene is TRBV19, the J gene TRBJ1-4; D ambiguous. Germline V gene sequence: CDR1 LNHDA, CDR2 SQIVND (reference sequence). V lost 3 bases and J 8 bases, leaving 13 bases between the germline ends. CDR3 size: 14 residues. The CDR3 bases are TGTGCCAGTAGTATGGGTCCGGGCAGGGAAAAACTGTTTTTT. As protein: CASSMGPGREKLFF. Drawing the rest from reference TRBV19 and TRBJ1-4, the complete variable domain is DGGITQSPKYLFRKEGQNVTLSCEQNLNHDAMYWYRQDPGQGLRLIYYSQIVNDFQKGDIAEGYSVSREKKESFPLTVTSAQKNPTAFYLCASSMGPGREKLFFGSGTQLSVL.

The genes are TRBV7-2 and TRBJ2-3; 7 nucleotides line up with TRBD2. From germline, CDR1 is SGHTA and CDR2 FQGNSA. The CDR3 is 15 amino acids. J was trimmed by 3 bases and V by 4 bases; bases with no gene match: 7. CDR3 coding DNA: TGTGCCAGCAGCTGGGGGGGGAGTGAAACAGATACGCAGTATTTT. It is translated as CASSWGGSETDTQYF.

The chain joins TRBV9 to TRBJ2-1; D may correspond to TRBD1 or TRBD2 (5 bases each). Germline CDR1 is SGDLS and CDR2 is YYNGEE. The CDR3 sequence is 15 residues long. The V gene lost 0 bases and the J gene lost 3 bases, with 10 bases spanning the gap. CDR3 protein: CASSVGGTSYNEQFF. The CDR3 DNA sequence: TGTGCCAGCAGCGTAGGTGGGACCAGCTACAATGAGCAGTTCTTC. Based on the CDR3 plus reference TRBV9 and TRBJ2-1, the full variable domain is DSGVTQTPKHLITATGQRVTLRCSPRSGDLSVYWYQQSLDQGLQFLIQYYNGEERAKGNILERFSAQQFPDLHSELNLSSLELGDSALYFCASSVGGTSYNEQFFGPGTRLTVL.

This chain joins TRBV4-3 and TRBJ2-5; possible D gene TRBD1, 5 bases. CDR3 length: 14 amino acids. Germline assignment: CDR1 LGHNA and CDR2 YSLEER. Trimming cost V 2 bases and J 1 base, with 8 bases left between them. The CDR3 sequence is CASSQQGSQETQYF. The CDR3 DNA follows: TGCGCCAGCAGCCAACAGGGTTCCCAAGAGACCCAGTACTTC.

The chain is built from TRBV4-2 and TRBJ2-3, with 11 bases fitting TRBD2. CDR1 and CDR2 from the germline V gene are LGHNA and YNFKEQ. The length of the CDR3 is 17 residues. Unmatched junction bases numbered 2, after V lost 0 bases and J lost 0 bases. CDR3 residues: CASSQETSGGSTDTQYF. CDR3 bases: TGTGCCAGCAGCCAAGAAACTAGCGGGGGAAGCACAGATACGCAGTATTTT.

Here the CDR3 reads CASRKKPGDYGYTF. In DNA form, the CDR3 reads TGTGCCAGCAGAAAAAAGCCAGGGGACTATGGCTACACCTTC. This rearrangement joins TRBV27 to TRBJ1-2; tentative D call: TRBD1 (6 bases). CDR1 is MNHEY, CDR2 SMNVEV, per germline (reference sequence). The germline V and J ends were trimmed by 6 bases and 3 bases, with 14 bases remaining between them. The CDR3 consists of 14 residues.

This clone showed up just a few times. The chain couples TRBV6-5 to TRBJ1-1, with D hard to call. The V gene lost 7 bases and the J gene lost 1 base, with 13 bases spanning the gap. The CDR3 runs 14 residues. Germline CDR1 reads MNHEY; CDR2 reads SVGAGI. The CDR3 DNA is TGTGCCAGCAAGGGCCCCAGAGGGAACACTGAAGCTTTCTTT. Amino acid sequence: CASKGPRGNTEAFF.

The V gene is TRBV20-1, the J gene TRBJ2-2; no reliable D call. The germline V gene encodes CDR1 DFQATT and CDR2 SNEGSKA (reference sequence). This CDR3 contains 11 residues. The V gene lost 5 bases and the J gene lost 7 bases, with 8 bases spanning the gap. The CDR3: CSAHSNGELFF. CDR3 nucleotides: TGCAGTGCTCATTCCAACGGGGAGCTGTTTTTT.

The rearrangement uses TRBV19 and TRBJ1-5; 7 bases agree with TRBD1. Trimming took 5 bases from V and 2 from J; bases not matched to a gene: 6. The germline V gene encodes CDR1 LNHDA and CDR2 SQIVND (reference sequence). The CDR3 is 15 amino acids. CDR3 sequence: CASSVTGEGNQPQHF. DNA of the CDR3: TGTGCCAGTAGTGTCACAGGGGAAGGCAATCAGCCCCAGCATTTT. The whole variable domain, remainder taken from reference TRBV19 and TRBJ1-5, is DGGITQSPKYLFRKEGQNVTLSCEQNLNHDAMYWYRQDPGQGLRLIYYSQIVNDFQKGDIAEGYSVSREKKESFPLTVTSAQKNPTAFYLCASSVTGEGNQPQHFGDGTRLSIL.

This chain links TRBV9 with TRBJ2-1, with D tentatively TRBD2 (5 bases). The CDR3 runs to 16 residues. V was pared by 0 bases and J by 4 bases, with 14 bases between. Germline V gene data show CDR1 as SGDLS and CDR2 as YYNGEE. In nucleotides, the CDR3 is TGTGCCAGCAGCGTAGGGGAGCCCCCGTTATACAATGAGCAGTTCTTC. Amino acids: CASSVGEPPLYNEQFF.

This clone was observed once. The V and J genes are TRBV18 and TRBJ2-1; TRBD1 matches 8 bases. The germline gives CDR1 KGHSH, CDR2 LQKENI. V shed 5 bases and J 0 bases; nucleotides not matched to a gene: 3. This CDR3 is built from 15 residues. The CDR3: CASSSGQGSYNEQFF. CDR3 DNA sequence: TGTGCCAGCTCATCAGGACAGGGCTCCTACAATGAGCAGTTCTTC. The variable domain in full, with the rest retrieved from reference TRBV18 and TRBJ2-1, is NAGVMQNPRHLVRRRGQEARLRCSPMKGHSHVYWYRQLPEEGLKFMVYLQKENIIDESGMPKERFSAEFPKEGPSILRIQQVVRGDSAAYFCASSSGQGSYNEQFFGPGTRLTVL.

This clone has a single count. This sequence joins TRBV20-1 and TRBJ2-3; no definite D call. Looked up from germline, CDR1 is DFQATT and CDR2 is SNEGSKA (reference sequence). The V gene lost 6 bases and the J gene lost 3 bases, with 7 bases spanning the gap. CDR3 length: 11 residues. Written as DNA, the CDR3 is TGCAGTGCCAGGCGAACAGATACGCAGTATTTT. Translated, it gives CSARRTDTQYF.

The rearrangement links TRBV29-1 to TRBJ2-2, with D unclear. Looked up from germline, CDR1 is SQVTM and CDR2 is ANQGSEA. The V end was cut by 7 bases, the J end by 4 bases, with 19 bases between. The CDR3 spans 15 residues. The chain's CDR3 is CSALVPRSPTGELFF. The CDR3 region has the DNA TGCAGCGCCTTGGTCCCGCGGTCCCCCACCGGGGAGCTGTTTTTT.

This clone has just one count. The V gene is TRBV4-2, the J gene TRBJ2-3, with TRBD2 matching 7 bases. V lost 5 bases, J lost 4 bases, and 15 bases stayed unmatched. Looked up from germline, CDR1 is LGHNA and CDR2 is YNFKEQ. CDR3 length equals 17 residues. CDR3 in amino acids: CASSFPGGTGRPDTQYF. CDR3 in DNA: TGTGCCAGCAGCTTCCCGGGGGGTACGGGGCGACCAGATACGCAGTATTTT.